Shown below are 20 T cell receptor beta chains from a single sample sequenced in a study of blood T cell repertoires in COVID-19. Measured with immunoSEQ multiplex PCR; TCRdb has only the in-frame clones, and not every one. The profile shows 500,000 to 600,000 clones, roughly 89% of them singletons. What was sequenced was peripheral blood. These receptors all stem from a woman in her forties or fifties with COVID-19, enrolled during active disease.

The rearrangement uses TRBV19 and TRBJ2-6, with D hard to call. Germline CDR1 and CDR2: LNHDA and SQIVND (reference sequence). The V end lost 2 bases, the J end lost 0 bases, and 14 bases lay between the germline ends. The CDR3 loop spans 18 amino acids. CDR3 residues: CASSIMAPVASGANVLTF. CDR3 in DNA: TGTGCCAGTAGTATAATGGCCCCCGTGGCCTCTGGGGCCAACGTCCTGACTTTC.

The V call is TRBV2, the J call TRBJ2-5; TRBD1 aligns across 9 bases. CDR1 is SNHLY, CDR2 FYNNEI, per germline. The CDR3 length is 14 residues. V was pared by 6 bases and J by 5 bases, with 7 bases of the junction left unmatched. Here the CDR3 DNA reads TGTGCCAGCAGAGAAACAGGGGGCCGCGAGACCCAGTACTTC. Encoded protein: CASRETGGRETQYF.

The sample holds one count of this clone. This sequence joins TRBV27 and TRBJ1-1; D gene unclear. CDR1 is MNHEY and CDR2 is SMNVEV in the germline V gene (reference sequence). V was shortened by 6 bases and J by 3 bases, with 11 bases between the two germline ends. The length of the CDR3 is 13 residues. CDR3 coding DNA: TGTGCCAGCAGGCCGGTCGGGTACACTGAAGCTTTCTTT. Protein product: CASRPVGYTEAFF.

The chain has TRBV5-4 and TRBJ2-7; possible D gene TRBD2, 5 bases. Germline-derived CDR1 and CDR2 are SGHNT and YYREEE (reference sequence). V gave up 4 bases and J gave up 3 bases, with 20 bases separating them. The CDR3 length is 16 residues. This CDR3 reads CASSLDTATTLYEQYF. CDR3 DNA: TGTGCCAGCAGCCTTGATACAGCGACTACCCTCTACGAGCAGTACTTC.

The chain joins TRBV5-6 to TRBJ1-6, with 7 bases aligning to TRBD1. Losses at the gene ends were 5 bases for V and 14 bases for J; bases not matched to a gene: 10. The germline V gene has CDR1 SGHDT and CDR2 YYEEEE. The CDR3 totals 13 residues. The CDR3 DNA sequence: TGTGCCAGCAGGTCGGGACAGTCATTCACCCTCCACTTT. As protein: CASRSGQSFTLHF. Filled out from reference TRBV5-6 and TRBJ1-6, the complete variable domain reads DAGVTQSPTHLIKTRGQQVTLRCSPKSGHDTVSWYQQALGQGPQFIFQYYEEEERQRGNFPDRFSGHQFPNYSSELNVNALLLGDSALYLCASRSGQSFTLHFGNGTRLTVT.

As concerns this clone: The same CDR3 can be traced to other DNA sequences in this sample. This chain links TRBV6-5 with TRBJ1-1; weak D call: TRBD1 (5 bases). Germline CDR1 is MNHEY and CDR2 is SVGAGI. The V end lost 4 bases, the J end lost 3 bases, and 9 bases lay between the germline ends. The CDR3 totals 13 residues. The CDR3 here is CASSSGGDTEAFF. CDR3 nucleotides: TGTGCCAGCAGTTCCGGGGGGGACACTGAAGCTTTCTTT.

The gene calls are TRBV11-2 and TRBJ2-5; the D gene is possibly TRBD2 (7 bases). V was clipped by 3 bases and J by 5 bases, with 16 bases between them. This CDR3 contains 15 residues. Germline V gene data show CDR1 as SGHAT and CDR2 as FQNNGV. This chain's CDR3 is CASSFGRGVVETQYF. CDR3 coding DNA: TGTGCCAGCAGCTTTGGGAGGGGGGTGGTCGAGACCCAGTACTTC. Supplemented by reference TRBV11-2 and TRBJ2-5, the full variable domain reads EAGVAQSPRYKIIEKRQSVAFWCNPISGHATLYWYQQILGQGPKLLIQFQNNGVVDDSQLPKDRFSAERLKGVDSTLKIQPAKLEDSAVYLCASSFGRGVVETQYFGPGTRLLVL.

This clone has just one count. This chain connects TRBV7-8 to TRBJ1-1, with a tentative D call TRBD1 (5 bases). Trimming removed 3 bases at V and 10 bases at J, with 12 bases between. The germline gives CDR1 SGHVS, CDR2 FQNEAQ. The CDR3 consists of 12 residues. CDR3 residues: CASSFTPGRAFF. In DNA, the CDR3 is TGTGCCAGCAGCTTCACCCCAGGGCGAGCTTTCTTT.

CDR3 nucleotide sequence: TGTGCCAGCAGCCAAGATGGGTATTCGGGAGCGGGGGGACCCTTAGATACGCAGTATTTT. Protein sequence: CASSQDGYSGAGGPLDTQYF. This chain links TRBV3-1 (or the pseudogene TRBV3-2) with TRBJ2-3; 9 bases fit TRBD2. Germline assignment: CDR1 LGHDT and CDR2 YNNKEL (reference sequence). This CDR3 is built from 20 residues. Trimming removed 0 bases from V and 5 bases from J; junction bases left unmatched: 18.

J is TRBJ1-2 and V is TRBV19; maybe TRBD1 (5 bases). V was clipped by 2 bases and J by 8 bases, with 18 bases between them. Germline V gene sequence: CDR1 LNHDA, CDR2 SQIVND (reference sequence). The CDR3 covers 15 residues. The CDR3 region is CASSISGDNQGGYTF. The DNA of the CDR3 is TGTGCCAGTAGTATATCCGGAGACAACCAGGGAGGCTACACCTTC. Full variable domain (rest looked up from reference TRBV19 and TRBJ1-2): DGGITQSPKYLFRKEGQNVTLSCEQNLNHDAMYWYRQDPGQGLRLIYYSQIVNDFQKGDIAEGYSVSREKKESFPLTVTSAQKNPTAFYLCASSISGDNQGGYTFGSGTRLTVV.

The chain employs TRBV13 and TRBJ1-2; D is undetermined. Trimming removed 5 bases at V and 2 bases at J, with 12 bases between. From germline, CDR1 is PRHDT and CDR2 FYEKMQ (reference sequence). The CDR3 length is 14 residues. CDR3 sequence reads: CASSPGLINYGYTF. The CDR3, as DNA: TGTGCCAGCAGCCCAGGACTGATAAACTATGGCTACACCTTC.

The chain combines TRBV5-1 with TRBJ1-1, with D possibly matching TRBD1 (6 bases). Germline CDR1 reads SGHRS; CDR2 reads YFSETQ. V lost 4 bases, J lost 2 bases, and 18 bases lay in between. The CDR3 has 16 residues. The CDR3 DNA follows: TGCGCCAGCAGCCTCGGACAGTCGGGGATAAACACTGAAGCTTTCTTT. Translated, it gives CASSLGQSGINTEAFF.

In regard to this clone: In the same sample, other DNA sequences code for this CDR3. The chain employs TRBV9 and TRBJ2-7; TRBD1 matches at 8 bases. The germline gives CDR1 SGDLS, CDR2 YYNGEE. The CDR3 extends over 15 amino acids. V lost 0 bases to trimming and J lost 0 bases; unmatched junction nucleotides: 2. CDR3 nucleotide sequence: TGTGCCAGCAGCGTAGGGACAGGGATCTCCTACGAGCAGTACTTC. Its translation: CASSVGTGISYEQYF.

V is TRBV7-6 and J is TRBJ2-1, with 11 bases identical to TRBD2. Germline V gives CDR1 SGHVS, CDR2 FNYEAQ. Unmatched junction bases numbered 5, after V lost 2 bases and J lost 2 bases. This CDR3 region has 17 residues. In DNA, the CDR3 is TGTGCCAGCAGCTTACTAGCGGGGGGCCAAACCTACAATGAGCAGTTCTTC. This encodes CASSLLAGGQTYNEQFF.

The gene calls are TRBV6-5 and TRBJ1-6; D is unclear. CDR1 is MNHEY and CDR2 is SVGAGI in the germline V gene. V was pared by 7 bases and J by 8 bases, with 18 bases between. This CDR3 has 15 residues. The CDR3 loop reads CASTSYQANYSPLHF. For the CDR3, the DNA is TGTGCCAGCACTTCCTATCAGGCAAACTATTCACCCCTCCACTTT.

V and J are TRBV19 and TRBJ2-7, with D maybe TRBD1 (6 bases). Germline V gene data show CDR1 as LNHDA and CDR2 as SQIVND (reference sequence). V lost 1 base, J lost 3 bases, and 13 bases lay in between. CDR3 length: 15 residues. DNA for the CDR3: TGTGCCAGTAGTATAGGCCCGACAGGAGTCTACGAGCAGTACTTC. It codes for CASSIGPTGVYEQYF. The variable domain in full, with the rest retrieved from reference TRBV19 and TRBJ2-7, is DGGITQSPKYLFRKEGQNVTLSCEQNLNHDAMYWYRQDPGQGLRLIYYSQIVNDFQKGDIAEGYSVSREKKESFPLTVTSAQKNPTAFYLCASSIGPTGVYEQYFGPGTRLTVT.

The rearrangement joins TRBV5-6 to TRBJ2-3; D is perhaps TRBD2 (6 bases). V lost 0 bases, J lost 8 bases, and 10 bases lay in between. From germline, CDR1 is SGHDT and CDR2 YYEEEE. This CDR3 comprises 13 residues. The CDR3 region is CASSLVSEGTQYF. DNA for the CDR3: TGTGCCAGCAGCTTGGTCTCGGAGGGTACGCAGTATTTT.

As to this clone: The same CDR3 can be traced to other DNA sequences in this sample. This chain joins TRBV5-6 and TRBJ2-5; TRBD2 aligns across 9 bases. The trim removed 1 base at V and 4 bases at J, leaving 5 bases unmatched. This CDR3 spans 15 amino acids. Looked up from germline, CDR1 is SGHDT and CDR2 is YYEEEE. CDR3 nucleotides: TGTGCCAGCAGCTTGCTGGTTAGCGGGGGAGAGACCCAGTACTTC. Translated: CASSLLVSGGETQYF.

The chain joins TRBV27 to TRBJ1-2; possibly TRBD1 for D (6 bases). The germline V and J ends were trimmed by 8 bases and 7 bases, with 26 bases remaining between them. CDR1 and CDR2 (germline): MNHEY, SMNVEV (reference sequence). The CDR3 is 16 residues long. CDR3 loop: CASRGSSFQGKSGYTF. The CDR3 DNA is TGTGCCAGCCGCGGCTCCTCGTTTCAGGGGAAGAGTGGCTACACCTTC.

The V call is TRBV7-2, the J call TRBJ2-2; D is uncertain. CDR1 and CDR2 from the germline V gene are SGHTA and FQGNSA. Trimming removed 5 bases at V and 1 base at J, with 8 bases between. This CDR3 is 14 amino acids long. In DNA form, the CDR3 reads TGTGCCAGCAGCCTATACAGGAACACCGGGGAGCTGTTTTTT. It yields the protein CASSLYRNTGELFF.